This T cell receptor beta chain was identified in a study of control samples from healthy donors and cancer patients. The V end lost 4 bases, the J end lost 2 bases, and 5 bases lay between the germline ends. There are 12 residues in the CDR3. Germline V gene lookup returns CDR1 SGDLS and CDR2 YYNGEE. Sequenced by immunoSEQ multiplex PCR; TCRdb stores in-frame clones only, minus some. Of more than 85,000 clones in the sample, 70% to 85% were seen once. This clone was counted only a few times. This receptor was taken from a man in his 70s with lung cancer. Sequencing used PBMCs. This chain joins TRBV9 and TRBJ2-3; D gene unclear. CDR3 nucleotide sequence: TGTGCCAGCAGCCCTAACACAGATACGCAGTATTTT. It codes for CASSPNTDTQYF.